Below are 29 T cell receptor beta chains sequenced from a single sample in a study of shared clonotypes between healthy human individuals. Produced via immunoSEQ multiplex PCR; TCRdb's table is partial and in-frame only. The repertoire has 760,000 or so clones, roughly 96% of them found once; the top ten carry less than 0.25%. CD45RO-negative CD8 cells positively selected for CCR7 made up the naive population, which excluded terminally differentiated effector memory CD45RA+ cells. Sequencing was performed on naive CD8+ T cells sorted from blood. The receptors stem from a man aged 25-40 years in good health.

For the CDR3, the DNA is TGTGCCAGCAGTGAGGTGGGCAATGAGCAGTTCTTC. This codes for CASSEVGNEQFF. The gene calls are TRBV5-4 and TRBJ2-1, with D hard to call. Germline CDR1 reads SGHNT; CDR2 reads YYREEE (reference sequence). V was pared by 5 bases and J by 6 bases, with 9 bases between. The CDR3 has 12 amino acids. Complete variable domain (other parts from reference TRBV5-4 and TRBJ2-1): ETGVTQSPTHLIKTRGQQVTLRCSSQSGHNTVSWYQQALGQGPQFIFQYYREEENGRGNFPPRFSGLQFPNYSSELNVNALELDDSALYLCASSEVGNEQFFGPGTRLTVL.

This chain joins TRBV2 and TRBJ2-5, with TRBD2 matching over 13 bases. The CDR3 sequence is 16 residues long. V was clipped by 3 bases and J by 5 bases; unmatched bases: 6. Germline V gene sequence: CDR1 SNHLY, CDR2 FYNNEI. The DNA of the CDR3 is TGTGCCAGCAGTGACCCGGGACTAGCGGGACCGGAGACCCAGTACTTC. It is translated as CASSDPGLAGPETQYF. The whole variable domain, filled in from reference TRBV2 and TRBJ2-5, reads EPEVTQTPSHQVTQMGQEVILRCVPISNHLYFYWYRQILGQKVEFLVSFYNNEISEKSEIFDDQFSVERPDGSNFTLKIRSTKLEDSAMYFCASSDPGLAGPETQYFGPGTRLLVL.

This clone appeared once. The genes are TRBV5-4 and TRBJ2-3, with 10 bases matching TRBD2. Germline CDR1 SGHNT, CDR2 YYREEE (reference sequence). V trimming: 1 base; J trimming: 2 bases; junction bases outside the gene matches: 1. This CDR3 is 15 amino acids long. The CDR3 DNA follows: TGTGCCAGCAGCTTGACTAGCGGGACCACAGATACGCAGTATTTT. Amino acids: CASSLTSGTTDTQYF.

V gene TRBV7-8 combines with J gene TRBJ1-5; 9 bases map to TRBD1. Germline V gene lookup returns CDR1 SGHVS and CDR2 FQNEAQ. V trimming: 5 bases; J trimming: 1 base; junction bases outside the gene matches: 9. The CDR3 is made up of 17 amino acids. For the CDR3, the DNA is TGTGCCAGCAGCGACGGGACAGGGCTGGGGAGCAATCAGCCCCAGCATTTT. This gives the protein CASSDGTGLGSNQPQHF. Filled out from reference TRBV7-8 and TRBJ1-5, the complete variable domain reads GAGVSQSPRYKVAKRGQDVALRCDPISGHVSLFWYQQALGQGPEFLTYFQNEAQLDKSGLPSDRFFAERPEGSVSTLKIQRTQQEDSAVYLCASSDGTGLGSNQPQHFGDGTRLSIL.

The V call is TRBV29-1, the J call TRBJ2-7; possibly TRBD1 for D (6 bases). The ends were cut back, 5 bases at V and 2 bases at J, with 13 bases in the middle. Looked up from germline, CDR1 is SQVTM and CDR2 is ANQGSEA. CDR3 length equals 13 residues. CDR3 residues: CSVLTGTTYEQYF. CDR3 DNA sequence: TGCAGCGTTCTGACCGGGACAACCTACGAGCAGTACTTC.

This sequence joins TRBV29-1 and TRBJ1-1; D is undetermined. The V gene lost 5 bases and the J gene lost 4 bases, with 8 bases spanning the gap. Per germline, CDR1 SQVTM and CDR2 ANQGSEA. The CDR3 extends over 11 amino acids. The CDR3 spells CSVWVGTEAFF. The CDR3 DNA sequence: TGCAGCGTTTGGGTCGGCACTGAAGCTTTCTTT. The whole variable domain, filled in from reference TRBV29-1 and TRBJ1-1, reads SAVISQKPSRDICQRGTSLTIQCQVDSQVTMMFWYRQQPGQSLTLIATANQGSEATYESGFVIDKFPISRPNLTFSTLTVSNMSPEDSSIYLCSVWVGTEAFFGQGTRLTVV.

The chain has TRBV7-6 and TRBJ1-5; a weak D match, TRBD1 (5 bases). Germline V gene lookup returns CDR1 SGHVS and CDR2 FNYEAQ. The CDR3 contains 20 residues. V was cut by 5 bases and J by 0 bases, with 26 bases left in between. CDR3 DNA: TGTGCCAGCAGCCCAACCATCACAGGTTCCCACTCCTATAGCAATCAGCCCCAGCATTTT. This translates into CASSPTITGSHSYSNQPQHF.

The chain links TRBV9 to TRBJ2-1; 11 positions match TRBD2. The CDR3 sequence is 15 residues long. CDR1 is SGDLS, CDR2 YYNGEE, per germline. V was pared by 3 bases and J by 5 bases, with 4 bases of the junction left unmatched. CDR3 bases: TGTGCCAGCAGCGCCTGGGGACTAGCGGACAATGAGCAGTTCTTC. Protein sequence: CASSAWGLADNEQFF.

The rearrangement joins TRBV4-1 to TRBJ2-1; 8 bases line up with TRBD1. This CDR3 has 20 amino acids. Trimming removed 0 bases from V and 4 bases from J; junction bases left unmatched: 17. Germline CDR1 is MGHRA and CDR2 is YSYEKL. The CDR3 sequence is CASSQETAGGVRGPYNEQFF. The CDR3 DNA reads TGCGCCAGCAGCCAAGAGACGGCCGGAGGCGTCAGGGGGCCATACAATGAGCAGTTCTTC.

This rearrangement joins TRBV6-5 to TRBJ1-2; no firm D call. Germline V gene data show CDR1 as MNHEY and CDR2 as SVGAGI. This CDR3 is built from 14 residues. Trimming pared 6 bases from V and 7 bases from J, leaving 18 bases between. The CDR3 sequence is CASSTSGVFSGYTF. CDR3 sequence (DNA): TGTGCCAGCAGCACGTCGGGAGTTTTCAGTGGCTACACCTTC.

The rearrangement joins TRBV4-1 to TRBJ2-4; unclear D gene. The CDR3 runs 15 residues. Per the germline V gene, CDR1 is MGHRA and CDR2 is YSYEKL. V lost 0 bases, J lost 3 bases, and 9 bases lay in between. CDR3 sequence (DNA): TGCGCCAGCAGCCAAGAGGGCAGTGGCAAAAACATTCAGTACTTC. This sequence encodes CASSQEGSGKNIQYF.

The chain combines TRBV9 with TRBJ2-5; TRBD2 agrees at 12 bases. CDR1 is SGDLS, CDR2 YYNGEE, per germline. There are 16 residues in the CDR3. The trim removed 3 bases at V and 5 bases at J, leaving 8 bases unmatched. The CDR3 region is CASSERLAGVRETQYF. As DNA, the CDR3 is TGTGCCAGCAGCGAACGACTAGCGGGAGTCCGTGAGACCCAGTACTTC.

The chain recombines TRBV10-3 with TRBJ2-7; 10 bases align to TRBD2. The CDR3 is made up of 15 amino acids. Trimming cost V 5 bases and J 5 bases; bases outside gene matches: 9. Looked up from germline, CDR1 is ENHRY and CDR2 is SYGVKD. CDR3 in amino acids: CAISIGTSVLDEQYF. The CDR3 nucleotides are TGTGCCATCAGTATCGGGACTAGCGTTTTGGACGAGCAGTACTTC.

The V and J genes are TRBV27 and TRBJ1-2, with 8 bases aligning to TRBD1. The CDR3 totals 13 residues. Germline CDR1 MNHEY, CDR2 SMNVEV (reference sequence). Losses at the gene ends were 6 bases for V and 4 bases for J; bases not matched to a gene: 4. This CDR3 reads CASRDRGRYGYTF. The CDR3 nucleotides read TGTGCCAGCAGAGACAGGGGCCGCTATGGCTACACCTTC.

The genes are TRBV9 and TRBJ2-7; TRBD2 agrees at 10 bases. Per germline, CDR1 SGDLS and CDR2 YYNGEE. The V and J ends lost 3 bases and 5 bases, in that order; junction bases with no gene match: 14. This CDR3 contains 17 residues. CDR3 amino acids: CASSAERGAGGPDEQYF. The CDR3 bases are TGTGCCAGCAGCGCCGAGCGCGGAGCGGGAGGGCCGGACGAGCAGTACTTC.

As for this clone: Its ends do not fully match the called genes, so a read error is possible. The genes are TRBV7-9 and TRBJ2-7; TRBD2 is a possible D gene (5 bases). The CDR3 runs to 15 residues. Germline CDR1 is SEHNR and CDR2 is FQNEAQ (reference sequence). The CDR3: CASSQDRIPSIEQYF. The CDR3 nucleotides read TGCGCCAGCAGCCAAGACCGGATACCTAGCATCGAGCAGTACTTC.

The count of this clone is one. The V and J genes are TRBV29-1 and TRBJ2-5; D is unclear. The germline CDR1 and CDR2 sequences are SQVTM and ANQGSEA. The CDR3 has 14 amino acids. V was pared by 2 bases and J by 1 base, with 11 bases between. CDR3 sequence reads: CSVEWVNGQETQYF. The CDR3 bases are TGCAGCGTTGAATGGGTAAATGGCCAAGAGACCCAGTACTTC.

The chain recombines TRBV13 with TRBJ1-5, with 7 bases fitting TRBD1. Looked up from germline, CDR1 is PRHDT and CDR2 is FYEKMQ (reference sequence). Germline trimming cut 0 bases from V and 7 bases from J; bases unmatched to any gene: 9. The CDR3 runs 16 residues. CDR3 nucleotides: TGTGCCAGCAGCTTAGGGATAGGGGGCTTACGGCAGCCCCAGCATTTT. Translated, it gives CASSLGIGGLRQPQHF.

This sequence joins TRBV7-9 and TRBJ1-6, with D unclear. Trimming removed 2 bases from V and 11 bases from J, with 13 bases in between. Germline-derived CDR1 and CDR2 are SEHNR and FQNEAQ (reference sequence). CDR3 size: 14 residues. The CDR3 loop reads CASSLPSDFPPLHF. CDR3 nucleotide sequence: TGTGCCAGCAGCTTACCCTCGGACTTCCCACCCCTCCACTTT.

The chain combines TRBV14 with TRBJ2-4, with D possibly matching TRBD1 (6 bases). The V end was cut by 4 bases, the J end by 5 bases, with 9 bases between. Looked up from germline, CDR1 is SGHDN and CDR2 is FVKESK. This CDR3 contains 13 residues. The DNA of the CDR3 is TGTGCCAGCAGCCCGACAGGTCAAAACATTCAGTACTTC. The encoded protein is CASSPTGQNIQYF. Variable domain in full (rest from reference TRBV14 and TRBJ2-4): EAGVTQFPSHSVIEKGQTVTLRCDPISGHDNLYWYRRVMGKEIKFLLHFVKESKQDESGMPNNRFLAERTGGTYSTLKVQPAELEDSGVYFCASSPTGQNIQYFGAGTRLSVL.

This chain uses TRBV28 with TRBJ1-2; TRBD1 might be the D (6 bases). The CDR3 totals 14 residues. Trimming removed 6 bases from V and 1 base from J, with 12 bases in between. Germline CDR1 reads MDHEN; CDR2 reads SYDVKM. CDR3 sequence (DNA): TGTGCCAGCAGCGAACAGGGTCGTAACTATGGCTACACCTTC. The encoded protein is CASSEQGRNYGYTF.

Remarks on this clone: Distinct nucleotide sequences in the sample also encode this CDR3. The chain carries TRBV4-1 and TRBJ1-1; no firm D call. CDR1 and CDR2 from the germline V gene are MGHRA and YSYEKL. This CDR3 comprises 15 residues. Trimming pared 0 bases from V and 0 bases from J, leaving 8 bases between. CDR3 region: CASSQERSLNTEAFF. CDR3 nucleotides: TGCGCCAGCAGCCAAGAGCGCAGCCTGAACACTGAAGCTTTCTTT.

The chain combines TRBV29-1 with TRBJ2-7, with D unclear. This CDR3 contains 13 residues. The V gene lost 4 bases and the J gene lost 4 bases, with 14 bases spanning the gap. Per germline, CDR1 SQVTM and CDR2 ANQGSEA. CDR3 nucleotides: TGCAGCGTTGGGGCCTCTGCAACTTACGAGCAGTACTTC. Translating gives CSVGASATYEQYF.

The V call is TRBV27, the J call TRBJ2-1; 7 bases line up with TRBD1. The ends lost 5 bases at V and 5 bases at J; junction bases unmatched: 12. The CDR3 runs 16 residues. Germline V CDR1 and CDR2: MNHEY, SMNVEV (reference sequence). The CDR3 protein is CASSLTGTAPNNEQFF. As DNA, the CDR3 is TGTGCCAGCAGTCTCACCGGGACAGCGCCCAACAATGAGCAGTTCTTC.

The chain carries TRBV9 and TRBJ2-3; TRBD2 aligns across 15 bases. CDR3 length: 18 residues. V trimming: 0 bases; J trimming: 3 bases; junction bases outside the gene matches: 5. Per germline, CDR1 SGDLS and CDR2 YYNGEE. The CDR3 coding sequence is TGTGCCAGCAGCGTAGCCGGGACTAGCGGGAGGCGTACAGATACGCAGTATTTT. Protein sequence: CASSVAGTSGRRTDTQYF.

V gene TRBV29-1 combines with J gene TRBJ2-1; 7 positions match TRBD2. With 0 bases clipped from V and 6 bases from J, the junction kept 14 bases outside the gene matches. CDR1 SQVTM and CDR2 ANQGSEA come from the germline V gene. CDR3 length: 17 residues. Written as DNA, the CDR3 is TGCAGCGTTGAAGATGTAGGGCTAGCGGAGTCGTTCAATGAGCAGTTCTTC. Amino acid sequence: CSVEDVGLAESFNEQFF.

The chain joins TRBV7-8 to TRBJ2-7; 13 bases agree with TRBD2. Germline lookup yields CDR1 SGHVS and CDR2 FQNEAQ. J lost 1 base, V lost 4 bases, and 4 bases had no gene match. The CDR3 consists of 16 residues. CDR3 sequence: CASSSKLAGGSYEQYF. The CDR3 DNA reads as TGTGCCAGCAGCTCCAAACTAGCGGGAGGGTCCTACGAGCAGTACTTC.

V gene TRBV27 combines with J gene TRBJ2-1, with D possibly TRBD1 on 7 matching bases. The V gene's germline CDR1 is MNHEY and CDR2 SMNVEV (reference sequence). V lost 3 bases, J lost 6 bases, and 18 bases lay in between. The CDR3 spans 16 residues. The CDR3 loop reads CASSFVQGGSRNEQFF. The DNA of the CDR3 is TGTGCCAGCAGTTTCGTCCAGGGGGGTTCTCGCAATGAGCAGTTCTTC.

The chain uses TRBV27 and TRBJ2-7; the D gene is possibly TRBD1 (6 bases). The CDR3 has 15 amino acids. The V gene lost 5 bases and the J gene lost 6 bases, with 20 bases spanning the gap. CDR1 and CDR2 (germline): MNHEY, SMNVEV (reference sequence). The CDR3 nucleotides read TGTGCCAGCAGTCGTAGCAGGGGCGCCCTTGTCGAGCAGTACTTC. Translating it yields CASSRSRGALVEQYF.